These 9 T cell receptor beta chains were all obtained from the same sample, sequenced in a study of cytotoxic CD8 clonotypes in ibrutinib-treated CLL. Libraries were prepared by immunoSEQ multiplex PCR; TCRdb keeps only in-frame clonotypes and omits some of them. The data show over 100,000 clones, 55% to 75% seen once. Here the sequenced sample was PBMCs, taken after 24 months of ibrutinib treatment. The source of these receptors is a human donor with chronic lymphocytic leukemia.

This chain connects TRBV6-1 to TRBJ2-1, with D perhaps TRBD2 (6 bases). The CDR3 is 13 residues long. With 8 bases removed from V and 6 bases from J, the gap between germline ends came to 14 bases. The germline V gene encodes CDR1 MNHNS and CDR2 SASEGT. CDR3 DNA sequence: TGTGCCAGCGGGGCCGGGGGAAGCAATGAGCAGTTCTTC. Residues: CASGAGGSNEQFF.

This clone was seen a few times. The V gene is TRBV6-1, the J gene TRBJ2-5; D gene ambiguous. CDR3 size: 14 residues. Deletions cut 4 bases from V and 1 base from J, with 10 bases between. Germline-derived CDR1 and CDR2 are MNHNS and SASEGT. The DNA of the CDR3 is TGTGCCAGCAGTGTTTTGGGTTCCCAAGAGACCCAGTACTTC. Its translation is CASSVLGSQETQYF.

This clone was found a few times. One junction end disagrees with the germline gene, perhaps due to a read error. The chain has TRBV6-5 and TRBJ1-1; D remains unclear. CDR3 size: 11 residues. Looked up from germline, CDR1 is MNHEY and CDR2 is SVGAGI. As DNA, the CDR3 is TGTGCCAGCAGGCGAGACACGGAAGCTTTCTTT. Protein product: CASRRDTEAFF.

The CDR3 spells CASVTNEREETQYF. As DNA, the CDR3 is TGCGCCAGCGTAACGAATGAGCGAGAGGAGACCCAGTACTTC. V and J are TRBV23-1 and TRBJ2-5, with unresolved D. TRBV23-1 is marked as an open reading frame, function uncertain. V gave up 8 bases and J gave up 5 bases, with 18 bases separating them. CDR3 length: 14 residues.

The gene calls are TRBV19 and TRBJ1-1; 7 bases fit TRBD1. The germline CDR1 and CDR2 sequences are LNHDA and SQIVND (reference sequence). The length of the CDR3 is 15 residues. V dropped 6 bases and J dropped 3; count of bases not matched to a gene: 10. The CDR3 nucleotides read TGTGCCAGTAGCAGGCCCAGGGGGAGGGACACTGAAGCTTTCTTT. This codes for CASSRPRGRDTEAFF.

This chain connects TRBV11-3 to TRBJ2-1; 10 bases fit TRBD2. The CDR3 loop spans 17 amino acids. After removal of 5 bases from V and 5 bases from J, the junction contained 12 bases not matched to a gene. From germline, CDR1 is SGHNT and CDR2 YENEEA. This CDR3 reads CASSPGVAGGRDNEQFF. CDR3 nucleotide sequence: TGTGCCAGCAGCCCCGGGGTAGCGGGGGGCCGCGACAATGAGCAGTTCTTC. Combining the CDR3 with reference TRBV11-3 and TRBJ2-1 gives the whole variable domain EAGVVQSPRYKIIEKKQPVAFWCNPISGHNTLYWYLQNLGQGPELLIRYENEEAVDDSQLPKDRFSAERLKGVDSTLKIQPAELGDSAVYLCASSPGVAGGRDNEQFFGPGTRLTVL.

This clone occurred a few times. This chain links TRBV14 with TRBJ2-3; 8 bases agree with TRBD2. The CDR3 totals 15 residues. Unmatched junction bases numbered 2, after V lost 1 base and J lost 2 bases. Germline CDR1 reads SGHDN; CDR2 reads FVKESK. CDR3 DNA sequence: TGTGCCAGCAGCCAAGTAGCGGGGAACACAGATACGCAGTATTTT. It is translated as CASSQVAGNTDTQYF.

The chain recombines TRBV11-2 with TRBJ2-7, with 9 bases that match TRBD1. CDR3 size: 15 residues. CDR1 and CDR2 from the germline V gene are SGHAT and FQNNGV. After removal of 6 bases from V and 4 bases from J, the junction contained 10 bases not matched to a gene. The CDR3 coding sequence is TGTGCCAGCAGGAGACCGGGACAGGGCCGTTACGAGCAGTACTTC. Its protein product is CASRRPGQGRYEQYF.

This clone has a handful of counts. Other DNA variants within this sample encode the same CDR3. V is TRBV5-1 and J is TRBJ2-1; D is ambiguous. Looked up from germline, CDR1 is SGHRS and CDR2 is YFSETQ. Between the trimmed V and J ends, which lost 4 bases and 0 bases, there was a span of 5 bases. CDR3 size: 13 residues. This chain's CDR3 is CASSESSYNEQFF. The CDR3 coding sequence is TGCGCCAGCAGCGAGAGCTCCTACAATGAGCAGTTCTTC.